This TCR beta chain was sequenced during a study of low-dose radiotherapy and immunotherapy resistance in tumors. Germline CDR1 is KGHSH and CDR2 is LQKENI. The CDR3 has 14 residues. V was cut by 0 bases and J by 6 bases, with 12 bases left in between. This clonotype was detected many times. Indicated time point: after trial treatment. The treatment here: LDRT plus nivolumab, ipilimumab, low-dose cyclophosphamide and aspirin (RACIN trial). Covering alpha and beta chains, TRAV- and TRBV-specific primers were used for the first-strand cDNA. The authors amplified TCRs for approximately 20 PCR cycles with a constant-region primer and a V-primer adapter. It was by in vitro transcription that isolated mRNA was amplified. A single record per CDR3 protein comes from TCRdb applying MiXCR to the reads. The table records more than 70,000 distinct CDR3 sequences, 20% to 25% of them present only once.

This rearrangement joins TRBV18 to TRBJ2-7, with D possibly matching TRBD2 (5 bases). The sample here was PBMCs, taken after low-dose radiotherapy plus immunotherapy. The origin of this receptor is a female donor with ovarian cancer. The CDR3 loop is CASSPPSGTREQYF. The CDR3 nucleotides are TGTGCCAGCTCACCACCCAGCGGTACCCGCGAGCAGTACTTC.